A selection of T cell receptor beta chains follows, all from one sample in a study of CD4 T cells in relation to SARS-CoV-2 and coronaviruses. This table comes from immunoSEQ multiplex PCR, and its TCRdb copy is limited to in-frame clones, with some not included. This table holds about 65,000 clones, 75% to 90% found once. Sequencing was done on a sample of memory CD4+ T cells from PBMCs. The receptors stem from a human donor in good health. CDR3s include the opening cysteine and the closing phenylalanine or tryptophan. A D gene is named only where the DNA matches it firmly. Clone sizes are given selectively: once, few, many, or a class where the clone is expanded.

TRBJ2-1 once TRBD2 TRBV6-5 CASRPGLAGKNEQFF TGTGCCAGCAGGCCGGGACTAGCGGGAAAGAATGAGCAGTTCTTC
TRBJ2-7 . . TRBV30 CAWSVRQTLNYEQYF TGTGCCTGGAGTGTACGGCAAACTCTCAACTACGAGCAGTACTTC
TRBJ1-1 . . TRBV10-1 CASSEHTNTEAFF TGCGCCAGCAGTGAACATACGAACACTGAAGCTTTCTTT
TRBJ1-6 . . TRBV5-1 CASKRQSNNSPLHF TGCGCCAGCAAAAGACAGTCAAACAATTCACCCCTCCACTTT
TRBJ1-1 . . TRBV2 CASRSDSLAEAFF TGTGCCAGCAGGTCTGACAGTTTGGCTGAAGCTTTCTTT
TRBJ1-5 . TRBD1 TRBV28 CASSLRAPDRVYSNQPQHF TGTGCCAGCAGTTTAAGGGCCCCCGACAGGGTATATAGCAATCAGCCCCAGCATTTT
TRBJ1-2 once . TRBV5-1 CASSPTGPGGYGYTF TGCGCCAGCAGCCCAACAGGGCCTGGGGGCTATGGCTACACCTTC
TRBJ2-1 . . TRBV28 CASSLRVIYNNEQFF TGTGCCAGCAGTTTAAGGGTAATTTATAACAATGAGCAGTTCTTC
TRBJ1-5 . . TRBV7-3 CASSSQHF TGTGCCAGCAGCTCCCAGCATTTT
TRBJ2-7 . TRBD1 TRBV9 CASSFGQGPNYEQYF TGTGCCAGCAGCTTCGGACAGGGCCCTAACTACGAGCAGTACTTC
TRBJ2-5 . . TRBV28 CASSRRGLLEETQYF TGTGCCAGCAGCCGCAGGGGACTACTTGAAGAGACCCAGTACTTC
TRBJ2-7 once TRBD1 TRBV7-2 CASSSGTGDYEQYF TGTGCCAGCAGCTCCGGGACAGGGGACTACGAGCAGTACTTC
TRBJ1-2 . . TRBV5-4 CDSSSTGSYGYTF TGTGACAGCAGCTCCACAGGGTCCTATGGCTACACCTTC
TRBJ2-5 . . TRBV7-9 CASSDRRVETQYF TGTGCCAGCAGCGATCGAAGAGTTGAGACCCAGTACTTC
TRBJ1-2 . . TRBV7-9 CASSRGGDGYTF TGTGCCAGCAGCCGGGGGGGAGATGGCTACACCTTC
TRBJ1-1 . TRBD1 TRBV5-1 CASSPGQGPLSTEAFF TGCGCCAGCAGCCCGGGACAGGGGCCCCTGAGCACTGAAGCTTTCTTT
TRBJ2-1 . . TRBV24-1 CATSDLTSNEQFF TGTGCCACCAGTGATTTGACTAGCAATGAGCAGTTCTTC
TRBJ2-3 . . TRBV6-5 CASRTGTSTDTQYF TGTGCCAGCAGGACAGGAACTAGCACAGATACGCAGTATTTT
TRBJ2-4 . . TRBV11-2 CASSPWTRGNIQYF TGTGCCAGCAGCCCCTGGACCCGGGGTAACATTCAGTACTTC
TRBJ2-3 . TRBD1 TRBV7-3 CASSIGQGDTQYF TGTGCCAGCAGCATAGGACAGGGGGATACGCAGTATTTT
TRBJ2-1 . TRBD2 TRBV5-4 CASSSTSGENEQFF TGTGCCAGCAGTTCGACTAGCGGGGAGAATGAGCAGTTCTTC
TRBJ1-5 . TRBD1 TRBV6-6 CASSRQGLPSDQPQHF TGTGCCAGCAGCAGACAGGGATTACCTTCGGATCAGCCCCAGCATTTT
TRBJ2-7 once TRBD1 TRBV5-1 CASSPGQVGGEQYF TGCGCCAGCAGCCCGGGACAGGTTGGGGGCGAGCAGTACTTC
TRBJ1-4 . TRBD1 TRBV5-1 CASSAGGPNEKLFF TGCGCCAGCAGCGCAGGGGGACCTAATGAAAAACTGTTTTTT
TRBJ2-6 . TRBD2 TRBV2 CASSPLRGGGLSGANVLTF TGTGCCAGCAGTCCACTACGCGGGGGGGGACTCTCTGGGGCCAACGTCCTGACTTTC
TRBJ2-3 . TRBD1 TRBV24-1 CATSDPGQGATDTQYF TGTGCCACCAGTGACCCGGGACAGGGGGCAACAGATACGCAGTATTTT
TRBJ2-2 . . TRBV7-2 CASSHGSGTGELFF TGTGCCAGCAGCCACGGGTCCGGGACCGGGGAGCTGTTTTTT
TRBJ2-3 . . TRBV12-3/TRBV12-4 CASSRADTQYF TGTGCCAGCAGTCGGGCAGATACGCAGTATTTT
TRBJ1-4 . . TRBV18 CASSPRPGEGEKLFF TGTGCCAGCTCACCACGGCCGGGAGAAGGGGAAAAACTGTTTTTT
TRBJ2-1 . . TRBV7-3 CASSLTPAGSYNEQFF TGTGCCAGCAGCTTAACGCCGGCGGGCTCCTACAATGAGCAGTTCTTC
TRBJ1-4 . . TRBV19 CASSIDRPANEKLFF TGTGCCAGTAGTATAGATCGCCCGGCGAATGAAAAACTGTTTTTT
TRBJ1-3 once . TRBV30 CAWHDAGNTIYF TGTGCCTGGCATGACGCTGGAAACACCATATATTTT
TRBJ2-5 once . TRBV5-6 CASSLEPEGGETQYF TGTGCCAGCAGCTTGGAGCCCGAAGGGGGTGAGACCCAGTACTTC
TRBJ1-5 few . TRBV28 CASSLAVGDQPQHF TGTGCCAGCAGTTTGGCGGTGGGGGATCAGCCCCAGCATTTT
TRBJ1-5 . . TRBV5-8 CASSHRDVYQPQHF TGTGCCAGCAGTCACCGGGACGTTTATCAGCCCCAGCATTTT
TRBJ1-5 . TRBD1 TRBV10-3 CAISLGQGLGQPQHF TGTGCCATAAGCTTGGGACAGGGTTTAGGACAGCCCCAGCATTTT
TRBJ2-7 . . TRBV28 CASSFSVGEQYF TGTGCCAGCAGTTTCTCGGTGGGCGAGCAGTACTTC
TRBJ1-1 . . TRBV7-9 CASSPQGHTEAFF TGTGCCAGCAGCCCTCAGGGCCACACTGAAGCTTTCTTT
TRBJ2-5 . . TRBV2 CASNLEGTETQYF TGTGCCAGCAACCTCGAAGGGACGGAGACCCAGTACTTC
TRBJ2-7 . . TRBV28 CASSLGDGTQYF TGTGCCAGCAGTTTAGGAGACGGCACGCAGTACTTC
TRBJ1-1 few . TRBV28 CASSRDLYTEAFF TGTGCCAGCAGTCGGGACCTCTACACTGAAGCTTTCTTT
TRBJ1-2 once . TRBV28 CASSLDPEYGYTF TGTGCCAGCAGTTTAGACCCAGAATATGGCTACACCTTC
TRBJ1-4 . TRBD1 TRBV7-2 CASTRDSHEKLFF TGTGCCAGCACCCGGGACAGCCATGAAAAACTGTTTTTT
TRBJ2-5 . TRBD2 TRBV11-2 CASRFSGGEETQYF TGTGCCAGCAGATTTAGCGGGGGGGAAGAGACCCAGTACTTC
TRBJ1-1 . . TRBV11-1 CASSVGGPFDTEAFF TGTGCCAGCAGCGTAGGGGGGCCCTTTGACACTGAAGCTTTCTTT
TRBJ2-7 once . TRBV19 CASSIKGTGSPSYEQYF TGTGCCAGTAGTATTAAAGGAACAGGATCCCCGTCCTACGAGCAGTACTTC